A single sample is the source of the 2 T cell receptor beta chains below, sequenced in a study. TCRdb fed the 5' RACE reads into MiXCR, producing one record per CDR3 protein. The sample has approximately 60,000 distinct CDR3 sequences, roughly 28% seen once. Sequenced material: tumor-infiltrating memory CD4+ T cells sorted from the breast tumor. The subset: memory CD4+ T cells, CD4+CD45RO+CD25-. Source of these receptors: a female donor with breast cancer.

This clonotype was found a few times. J is TRBJ1-1 and V is TRBV5-1, with D unclear. The germline gives CDR1 SGHRS, CDR2 YFSETQ. Trimming removed 2 bases at V and 2 bases at J, with 7 bases between. This CDR3 is built from 13 residues. CDR3 residues: CASSFSPNTEAFF. DNA of the CDR3: TGCGCCAGCAGCTTTAGTCCCAACACTGAAGCTTTCTTT.

The genes are TRBV7-2 and TRBJ2-3; D gene uncertain. Germline V gives CDR1 SGHTA, CDR2 FQGNSA. The CDR3 is 12 residues long. Trimming left V 6 bases short and J 6 bases short, with 10 bases between. The CDR3 DNA sequence: TGTGCCAGCAGGTCTCCCATGGATACGCAGTATTTT. Encoded protein: CASRSPMDTQYF.